This T cell receptor beta chain derives from a study of blood T cell repertoires in COVID-19. CDR3 size: 16 residues. Trimming took 3 bases from V and 7 from J, leaving 22 bases between them. Looked up from germline, CDR1 is LNHDA and CDR2 is SQIVND (reference sequence). Only in-frame clones appear in the TCRdb table, and some are missing; sequencing was by immunoSEQ multiplex PCR. The sample contains hundreds of thousands of clones, around four fifths of which appear only once. The V call is TRBV19, the J call TRBJ2-7; perhaps TRBD1 as D (6 bases). This clonotype was obtained from an elderly woman with acute or convalescent COVID-19. Sequencing was performed on peripheral blood. CDR3 coding DNA: TGTGCCAGTAGTATCCGGACCGTAGGGGGACAAGGGGAGCAGTACTTC. It specifies CASSIRTVGGQGEQYF.